The 30 T cell receptor beta chains listed next were all sequenced from one sample in a study of blood T cell repertoires in COVID-19. The data were produced by immunoSEQ multiplex PCR, yet TCRdb's version contains in-frame clones alone and is incomplete. The profile shows tens of thousands of clones, approximately 87% of them singletons. Input material: peripheral blood. These receptor sequences come from a man aged 50-60 years with active COVID-19.

The count of this clone is one. The CDR3 spells CASSRGLAVTETQYF. The CDR3 bases are TGCGCCAGCAGCCGAGGACTAGCGGTGACGGAGACCCAGTACTTC. The chain couples TRBV5-1 to TRBJ2-5; 10 nucleotides line up with TRBD2. V lost 4 bases and J lost 5; bases outside the gene matches: 8. This CDR3 comprises 15 residues. The germline V gene encodes CDR1 SGHRS and CDR2 YFSETQ.

The chain uses TRBV27 and TRBJ1-6; D not certain. The CDR3 is 13 amino acids. Trimming took 1 base from V and 7 from J, leaving 5 bases between them. From germline, CDR1 is MNHEY and CDR2 SMNVEV (reference sequence). The CDR3 region has the DNA TGTGCCAGCAGTTTATATCTGAATTCACCCCTCCACTTT. This codes for CASSLYLNSPLHF.

This chain uses TRBV4-1 with TRBJ1-2; a possible D gene is TRBD1 (5 bases). The CDR3 totals 13 residues. CDR1 MGHRA and CDR2 YSYEKL come from the germline V gene. The ends were cut back, 4 bases at V and 0 bases at J, with 6 bases in the middle. CDR3 in amino acids: CASSRQPNYGYTF. The CDR3 DNA reads TGCGCCAGCAGCCGACAGCCTAACTATGGCTACACCTTC.

This chain links TRBV7-2 with TRBJ2-1, with 8 bases that match TRBD2. Germline V CDR1 and CDR2: SGHTA, FQGNSA. CDR3 length: 13 residues. The V and J ends lost 7 bases and 12 bases, in that order; junction bases with no gene match: 11. The CDR3: CASTPGRGEWQFF. The CDR3, as DNA: TGTGCCAGCACCCCCGGGCGGGGGGAGTGGCAGTTCTTC.

The chain joins TRBV30 to TRBJ2-2, with 10 bases aligning to TRBD1. This CDR3 spans 15 amino acids. After removal of 1 base from V and 4 bases from J, the junction contained 3 bases not matched to a gene. Germline lookup yields CDR1 GTSNPN and CDR2 SVGIG (reference sequence). CDR3 sequence reads: CAWSAGTGVTGELFF. The CDR3, as DNA: TGTGCCTGGAGTGCCGGGACAGGGGTCACCGGGGAGCTGTTTTTT. Combining the CDR3 with reference TRBV30 and TRBJ2-2 gives the whole variable domain SQTIHQWPATLVQPVGSPLSLECTVEGTSNPNLYWYRQAAGRGLQLLFYSVGIGQISSEVPQNLSASRPQDRQFILSSKKLLLSDSGFYLCAWSAGTGVTGELFFGEGSRLTVL.

Only a few counts were recorded for this clone. The chain employs TRBV12-3 or TRBV12-4 and TRBJ2-1, with D perhaps TRBD2 (6 bases). V lost 5 bases to trimming and J lost 15 bases, with 17 bases between them. The CDR3 runs to 12 residues. The CDR3 is CASSLSRERRFF. The DNA for the CDR3 is TGTGCCAGCAGTCTTTCACGGGAGCGGCGGTTCTTC.

Only a few counts were recorded for this clone. This sequence joins TRBV7-3 and TRBJ2-7; TRBD2 matches at 13 bases. V lost 5 bases, J lost 1 base, and 11 bases stayed unmatched. The germline gives CDR1 SGHTA, CDR2 FQGTGA. The CDR3 has 18 residues. CDR3 residues: CASSPSVTSGRRSYEQYF. DNA for the CDR3: TGTGCCAGCAGCCCGAGTGTGACTAGCGGGAGGAGATCCTACGAGCAGTACTTC.

This clone was seen only a few times. The chain uses TRBV2 and TRBJ1-5; D ambiguous. The CDR3 contains 14 residues. Between the trimmed V and J ends, which lost 6 bases and 6 bases, there was a span of 15 bases. CDR1 SNHLY and CDR2 FYNNEI come from the germline V gene. In DNA, the CDR3 is TGTGCCAGCAGAGAATCACGGCGAGGTCAGCCCCAGCATTTT. Protein sequence: CASRESRRGQPQHF. The complete variable domain, with remaining parts taken from reference TRBV2 and TRBJ1-5, reads EPEVTQTPSHQVTQMGQEVILRCVPISNHLYFYWYRQILGQKVEFLVSFYNNEISEKSEIFDDQFSVERPDGSNFTLKIRSTKLEDSAMYFCASRESRRGQPQHFGDGTRLSIL.

The chain employs TRBV5-1 and TRBJ2-2; 8 nucleotides match TRBD1. The CDR3 runs to 14 residues. The ends lost 1 base at V and 4 bases at J; junction bases unmatched: 0. Germline lookup yields CDR1 SGHRS and CDR2 YFSETQ. CDR3 loop: CASSLTGGTGELFF. In DNA form, the CDR3 reads TGCGCCAGCAGCTTGACAGGGGGCACCGGGGAGCTGTTTTTT.

V gene TRBV14 combines with J gene TRBJ1-6, with no clear D. The CDR3 is 16 residues long. With 0 bases removed from V and 0 bases from J, the gap between germline ends came to 6 bases. The germline V gene has CDR1 SGHDN and CDR2 FVKESK. The chain's CDR3 is CASSQDRGSYNSPLHF. CDR3 nucleotides: TGTGCCAGCAGCCAAGATCGGGGCTCCTATAATTCACCCCTCCACTTT.

The chain has TRBV28 and TRBJ1-4, with TRBD1 matching over 7 bases. This CDR3 region has 14 residues. The V gene end was trimmed by 6 bases and the J gene end by 0 bases; junction bases not matched to a gene: 1. Germline loops: CDR1 MDHEN, CDR2 SYDVKM. DNA for the CDR3: TGTGCCAGCAGGGACAGGTCAACTAATGAAAAACTGTTTTTT. It encodes CASRDRSTNEKLFF. Full variable domain (rest looked up from reference TRBV28 and TRBJ1-4): DVKVTQSSRYLVKRTGEKVFLECVQDMDHENMFWYRQDPGLGLRLIYFSYDVKMKEKGDIPEGYSVSREKKERFSLILESASTNQTSMYLCASRDRSTNEKLFFGSGTQLSVL.

J is TRBJ2-3 and V is TRBV2; D might be TRBD2 (6 bases). CDR1 is SNHLY, CDR2 FYNNEI, per germline. Trimming removed 6 bases at V and 0 bases at J, with 13 bases between. The CDR3 spans 15 residues. This CDR3 reads CASSGTATSTDTQYF. DNA for the CDR3: TGTGCCAGCAGCGGGACTGCGACTAGCACAGATACGCAGTATTTT.

The J gene is TRBJ2-2, the V gene TRBV13; 12 bases map to TRBD2. Per germline, CDR1 PRHDT and CDR2 FYEKMQ (reference sequence). The CDR3 length is 16 residues. With 3 bases clipped from V and 7 bases from J, the junction kept 6 bases outside the gene matches. CDR3 in DNA: TGTGCCAGCAGCTTCCTAGCGGGGGGGCTAAGCGGGGAGCTGTTTTTT. As protein: CASSFLAGGLSGELFF.

This rearrangement joins TRBV9 to TRBJ1-1; 8 positions match TRBD1. In germline, CDR1 is SGDLS, CDR2 YYNGEE. This CDR3 spans 15 amino acids. J lost 5 bases, V lost 0 bases, and 6 bases had no gene match. CDR3 region: CASSVGGQGGTEAFF. DNA of the CDR3: TGTGCCAGCAGCGTAGGTGGACAGGGAGGGACTGAAGCTTTCTTT.

This chain joins TRBV28 and TRBJ2-5, with 11 positions matching TRBD1. CDR3 size: 16 residues. The germline V gene has CDR1 MDHEN and CDR2 SYDVKM. V was clipped by 5 bases and J by 4 bases; unmatched bases: 9. This chain's CDR3 is CASSQVRTGGAETQYF. CDR3 nucleotides: TGTGCCAGCAGTCAAGTCCGGACAGGGGGCGCAGAGACCCAGTACTTC.

J is TRBJ2-7 and V is TRBV27; D remains unclear. This CDR3 contains 17 residues. Germline assignment: CDR1 MNHEY and CDR2 SMNVEV (reference sequence). Between the trimmed V and J ends, which lost 5 bases and 2 bases, there was a span of 22 bases. CDR3 residues: CASSPRGLAGAAYEQYF. DNA of the CDR3: TGTGCCAGCAGTCCCCGAGGTTTGGCCGGCGCTGCCTACGAGCAGTACTTC.

The genes are TRBV28 and TRBJ1-1; D is ambiguous. This CDR3 contains 14 residues. Trimming pared 2 bases from V and 2 bases from J, leaving 9 bases between. Germline V gene lookup returns CDR1 MDHEN and CDR2 SYDVKM. CDR3 DNA: TGTGCCAGCAGTTTAGGCCAAAGAAACACTGAAGCTTTCTTT. It encodes CASSLGQRNTEAFF.

The chain joins TRBV3-1 (or the pseudogene TRBV3-2) to TRBJ2-1; weak D call: TRBD2 (6 bases). CDR3 length equals 13 residues. V dropped 5 bases and J dropped 7 bases, with 12 bases sitting between them. The germline gives CDR1 LGHDT, CDR2 YNNKEL (reference sequence). The CDR3: CASSTGTLNEQFF. The CDR3 DNA follows: TGTGCCAGCAGCACCGGGACTTTGAATGAGCAGTTCTTC.

This clone was picked up a small number of times. This chain links TRBV4-2 with TRBJ2-4; TRBD2 matches at 11 bases. Germline lookup yields CDR1 LGHNA and CDR2 YNFKEQ. This CDR3 comprises 17 residues. The V and J ends lost 4 bases and 13 bases, in that order; junction bases with no gene match: 18. CDR3 amino acids: CASSPQGTSGFTAGQYF. CDR3 sequence (DNA): TGTGCCAGCAGCCCGCAGGGGACTAGCGGATTCACAGCAGGGCAGTACTTC.

J is TRBJ2-2 and V is TRBV11-3; D may be TRBD2 (6 bases). Per the germline V gene, CDR1 is SGHNT and CDR2 is YENEEA. V lost 0 bases, J lost 4 bases, and 6 bases lay in between. The CDR3 totals 14 residues. The CDR3 loop is CASSLDGGTGELFF. As DNA, the CDR3 is TGTGCCAGCAGCTTAGACGGGGGCACCGGGGAGCTGTTTTTT.

This clone showed up just a few times. V usage is TRBV6-2 or TRBV6-3 and J usage is TRBJ1-1; 9 positions match TRBD1. The CDR3 sequence is 15 residues long. V lost 6 bases and J lost 3; bases outside the gene matches: 8. From germline, CDR1 is MNHEY and CDR2 SVGEGT. The CDR3 sequence is CASSPGTGRYTEAFF. In DNA form, the CDR3 reads TGTGCCAGCAGCCCCGGGACAGGGAGGTACACTGAAGCTTTCTTT.

V gene TRBV23-1 combines with J gene TRBJ2-7; 8 nucleotides match TRBD1. TRBV23-1 is classed as an ORF, of uncertain function. V shed 3 bases and J 2 bases; nucleotides not matched to a gene: 3. The length of the CDR3 is 14 residues. CDR3 in amino acids: CASSQDREPYEQYF. The CDR3 nucleotides are TGCGCCAGCAGTCAGGACAGGGAACCCTACGAGCAGTACTTC.

This rearrangement joins TRBV3-1 (or the pseudogene TRBV3-2) to TRBJ1-5, with D maybe TRBD1 (5 bases). Trimming took off 4 bases at V and 6 bases at J, with 13 bases between the two ends. From germline, CDR1 is LGHDT and CDR2 YNNKEL (reference sequence). The CDR3 sequence is 14 residues long. CDR3 sequence reads: CASSLQGVGQPQHF. DNA for the CDR3: TGTGCCAGCAGCCTTCAGGGCGTCGGTCAGCCCCAGCATTTT.

This clone appeared once. The V and J genes are TRBV7-8 and TRBJ2-7; 7 nucleotides agree with TRBD1. Looked up from germline, CDR1 is SGHVS and CDR2 is FQNEAQ. This CDR3 spans 17 amino acids. Unmatched junction bases numbered 15, after V lost 3 bases and J lost 4 bases. The CDR3 nucleotides are TGTGCCAGCAGCTTCGCCTTAGACAGGGAGTATACGTACGAGCAGTACTTC. It is translated as CASSFALDREYTYEQYF.

On this clone: Other DNA sequences of this sample code for an identical CDR3. The chain couples TRBV5-1 to TRBJ2-5, with TRBD2 as a possible D gene (5 bases). This CDR3 region has 13 residues. V dropped 0 bases and J dropped 3 bases, with 6 bases sitting between them. Germline V lookup: CDR1 SGHRS, CDR2 YFSETQ. The CDR3 loop is CASSLAGKETQYF. The CDR3 DNA follows: TGCGCCAGCAGCTTGGCCGGGAAAGAGACCCAGTACTTC.

V and J are TRBV7-2 and TRBJ2-1, with 9 nucleotides matching TRBD2. The V gene's germline CDR1 is SGHTA and CDR2 FQGNSA. The CDR3 loop spans 13 amino acids. Trimming cost V 1 base and J 12 bases; bases outside gene matches: 4. The CDR3 DNA reads as TGTGCCAGCAGCTTAGACCAAGCGGGAGGGCAGTTCTTC. Protein product: CASSLDQAGGQFF.

The V call is TRBV18, the J call TRBJ1-6; 10 nucleotides match TRBD1. This CDR3 has 15 residues. Germline V lookup: CDR1 KGHSH, CDR2 LQKENI. Losses at the gene ends were 6 bases for V and 6 bases for J; bases not matched to a gene: 5. This CDR3 is CASSPGQGGNSPLHF. The CDR3 DNA follows: TGTGCCAGCTCGCCCGGACAGGGGGGTAATTCACCCCTCCACTTT.

The rearrangement links TRBV5-6 to TRBJ2-5; D may be TRBD1 (6 bases). V shed 1 base and J shed 0 bases, with 10 bases lying between them. Germline CDR1 is SGHDT and CDR2 is YYEEEE. The CDR3 extends over 15 amino acids. The CDR3, as DNA: TGTGCCAGCAGCTTGCACAGGGAATACCAAGAGACCCAGTACTTC. It yields the protein CASSLHREYQETQYF.

V and J are TRBV19 and TRBJ1-2; D might be TRBD1 (5 bases). The CDR3 consists of 16 residues. Germline values: CDR1 LNHDA, CDR2 SQIVND (reference sequence). The V and J ends lost 3 bases and 7 bases respectively, with 21 bases between them. CDR3: CASSIHQGGASGGYTF. CDR3 nucleotide sequence: TGTGCCAGTAGTATTCACCAGGGAGGGGCTTCGGGTGGCTACACCTTC.

This sequence joins TRBV7-6 and TRBJ2-7; tentatively, D is TRBD2 (5 bases). V lost 2 bases, J lost 0 bases, and 11 bases lay in between. Germline-derived CDR1 and CDR2 are SGHVS and FNYEAQ. This CDR3 spans 15 amino acids. The DNA for the CDR3 is TGTGCCAGCAGCTTACAACCGGGGAGCTCCTACGAGCAGTACTTC. As protein: CASSLQPGSSYEQYF. The full variable domain, with the rest looked up from reference TRBV7-6 and TRBJ2-7, is GAGVSQSPRYKVTKRGQDVALRCDPISGHVSLYWYRQALGQGPEFLTYFNYEAQQDKSGLPNDRFSAERPEGSISTLTIQRTEQRDSAMYRCASSLQPGSSYEQYFGPGTRLTVT.